These T cell receptor beta chains were read from a single sample in a study of T cell responses to AZD1222 COVID-19 vaccine. The assay was immunoSEQ multiplex PCR, and TCRdb's table has in-frame clones only and misses some. Here the sample spans around 180,000 clones, 90% to 95% being singletons. The input for sequencing was peripheral blood, taken 28 days after the second AZD1222 dose. These TCRs come from an adult who received the AZD1222 COVID-19 vaccine. Each CDR3 is given with its conserved first and last residue. The D gene is left open where the match is weak. Clone size is not always given. Where it is, it says once, few, many or a class for expanded clones.

TRBJ1-2,-,TRBV29-1,-,13,TGCAGCGGAAGAGAAGGAGGTGTTGGGGGCTACACCTTC,CSGREGGVGGYTF
TRBJ2-1,-,TRBV4-1,-,16,TGCGCCAGCAGCCAAGTCAGTGGGAGCTCCTACAATGAGCAGTTCTTC,CASSQVSGSSYNEQFF
TRBJ1-2,-,TRBV13,-,15,TGTGCCAGCAGCCCCCTGTCGGACAGATCCACTGGCTACACCTTC,CASSPLSDRSTGYTF
TRBJ2-7,-,TRBV9,-,14,TGTGCCAGCAGCGTAGCTAGTCAGTCCTACGAGCAGTACTTC,CASSVASQSYEQYF
TRBJ1-5,-,TRBV21-1,-,19,TGTGCCAGCAGCAAAGTTTATAAAAGAGCGGTCCTCTCAGATCAGCCCCAGCATTTT,CASSKVYKRAVLSDQPQHF
TRBJ2-3,TRBD1,TRBV24-1,few,12,TGTGCCACCAGGCACAGGGGTGATACGCAGTATTTT,CATRHRGDTQYF
TRBJ1-1,-,TRBV7-8,-,14,TGTGCCAGCAGCTTTTATGGGACTAACACTGAAGCTTTCTTT,CASSFYGTNTEAFF
TRBJ2-5,-,TRBV3-1/TRBV3-2,-,15,TGTGCCAGCAGCCAAGATGTGGGGGGATGGGAGACCCAGTACTTC,CASSQDVGGWETQYF
TRBJ1-3,-,TRBV15,once,15,TGTGCCACCAGCAGAGACAGGGCCTCTGGAAACACCATATATTTT,CATSRDRASGNTIYF
TRBJ2-3,-,TRBV19,-,13,TGTGCCAGTAGTATAGAGAGGACAACTAAGCAGTATTTT,CASSIERTTKQYF
TRBJ1-2,TRBD1,TRBV29-1,-,14,TGCAGCGTTCCCCCCGGGACAGGGGGTTTAGGCTACACCTTC,CSVPPGTGGLGYTF
TRBJ2-5,-,TRBV6-5,-,11,TGTGCCAGCTCCGACCAAGAGACCCAGTACTTC,CASSDQETQYF
TRBJ1-4,-,TRBV11-2,-,15,TGTGCCAGCAGCCCCCGAGAGAAGGGGGATCGGAGACTGTTTTTT,CASSPREKGDRRLFF
TRBJ2-7,TRBD1,TRBV7-2,-,13,TGTGCCAGCAGCCGGGACAGCTCCTACGAGCAGTACTTC,CASSRDSSYEQYF
TRBJ2-7,-,TRBV4-3,few,16,TGCGCCAGCAGCCAAGTCGCTTACAGGGACTCCTACGAGCAGTACTTC,CASSQVAYRDSYEQYF
TRBJ1-3,-,TRBV6-1,-,14,TGTGCCAGCAGTGACATTAGTACGGGAAACACCATATATTTT,CASSDISTGNTIYF
TRBJ2-1,-,TRBV10-3,once,17,TGTGCCATCAGTGAGTCGATTAGCCCGGCGAGCTACAATGAGCAGTTCTTC,CAISESISPASYNEQFF
TRBJ1-1,-,TRBV12-3/TRBV12-4,-,12,TGTGCCAGCAGAACGGGACACCCTAGGGCTTTCTTT,CASRTGHPRAFF
TRBJ1-6,-,TRBV19,-,15,TGTGCCAGTAGTCCCCGTGAAGATTATAATTCACCCCTCCACTTT,CASSPREDYNSPLHF
TRBJ2-2,-,TRBV11-2,-,15,TGTGCCAGCAGCTTAGAAGGGCTCGCAACCGGGGAGCTGTTTTTT,CASSLEGLATGELFF
TRBJ2-7,TRBD1,TRBV12-3/TRBV12-4,-,13,TGTGCCACCAAGACAGGGGGTAGCTACGAGCAGTACTTC,CATKTGGSYEQYF
TRBJ1-2,-,TRBV10-3,-,17,TGTGCCATCAGTGACCCGGACAGAACCGGCGTCCACTATGGCTACACCTTC,CAISDPDRTGVHYGYTF
TRBJ2-5,-,TRBV18,-,15,TGTGCCAGCTCACCAAGTACACAGGGAGAAGAGACCCAGTACTTC,CASSPSTQGEETQYF
TRBJ2-7,-,TRBV18,-,14,TGTGCCAGCTCACCACCCGACAGGAACTACGAGCAGTACTTC,CASSPPDRNYEQYF
TRBJ1-2,-,TRBV6-5,-,13,TGTGCCAGCAGCCTTCTCGACAGATATGGCTACACCTTC,CASSLLDRYGYTF
TRBJ1-1,-,TRBV2,-,12,TGTGCCACCGCCGGGGGGAACACTGAAGCTTTCTTT,CATAGGNTEAFF
TRBJ2-7,-,TRBV7-9,-,16,TGTGCCAGCAGCTCAGAGACAGGAAAGGGTTCCTACGAGCAGTACTTC,CASSSETGKGSYEQYF
TRBJ1-2,TRBD1,TRBV5-4,-,17,TGTGCCAGCAGCTTGGGAGGGACAGGATTAACTAACTATGGCTACACCTTC,CASSLGGTGLTNYGYTF
TRBJ1-1,-,TRBV21-1,-,15,TGTGCCAGCAGCAAAGGGTCCGGAGAGAACACTGAAGCTTTCTTT,CASSKGSGENTEAFF
TRBJ2-3,-,TRBV15,-,16,TGTGCCACCAGCAGAGAGCGACCGTTCGACGTCGATACGCAGTATTTT,CATSRERPFDVDTQYF
TRBJ2-7,-,TRBV7-3,-,13,TGTGCCAGCAGCTTAACGTTAGGTGGCGAGCAGTACTTC,CASSLTLGGEQYF
TRBJ1-2,-,TRBV30,once,14,TGTGCCTGGAAGCTAAGGCCGTTAAACGGAGGCTACACCTTC,CAWKLRPLNGGYTF
TRBJ2-1,-,TRBV28,once,12,TGTGCCAGTGTCGGGGCATACAATGAGCAGTTCTTC,CASVGAYNEQFF
TRBJ1-2,TRBD1,TRBV24-1,-,13,TGTGCCACCAGTGAACCAGGGGGGTATGGCTACACCTTC,CATSEPGGYGYTF
TRBJ1-1,TRBD1,TRBV18,-,14,TGTGCCAGCTCACAGGACAGGCTGAACACTGAAGCTTTCTTT,CASSQDRLNTEAFF
TRBJ1-6,-,TRBV6-1,-,12,TGTGCCAGCAGTCTCCCGAGGGGGGCCCTCCACTTT,CASSLPRGALHF
TRBJ1-5,-,TRBV2,-,15,TGTGCCAGCAGCATAGGGCAGGGCCGGAATCAGCCCCAGCATTTT,CASSIGQGRNQPQHF
TRBJ2-7,-,TRBV19,-,13,TGTGCCAGTAGTCAGGGGATCACCTACGAGCAGTACTTC,CASSQGITYEQYF
TRBJ1-1,-,TRBV7-9,-,14,TGTGCCAGCAGCCTACGGACAATCCTTGGTGGAGTTTTCTTT,CASSLRTILGGVFF
TRBJ1-2,-,TRBV4-1,-,14,TGCGCCAGCAGCCAAGAATTAGAGATCTATGGCTACACCTTC,CASSQELEIYGYTF
TRBJ1-6,-,TRBV4-1,-,13,TGCGCCAGCAGCCAAGAACCTAAGTCACCCCTCCACTTT,CASSQEPKSPLHF
TRBJ1-1,-,TRBV12-5,-,11,TGTGCTAGTAATTTGAACACTGAAGCTTTCTTT,CASNLNTEAFF
TRBJ1-4,TRBD1,TRBV7-2,-,15,TGTGCCAGCAGCTTACAAACAGGGGGGAATGAAAAACTGTTTTTT,CASSLQTGGNEKLFF
TRBJ2-3,TRBD2,TRBV4-2,-,17,TGTGCCAGCAGCCAAGATCGGGGGGAAGGAAGCACAGATACGCAGTATTTT,CASSQDRGEGSTDTQYF
TRBJ1-1,-,TRBV7-9,-,15,TGTGCCAGCAGCTTGAACGAAAAGTGGGGCACTGAAGCTTTCTTT,CASSLNEKWGTEAFF
TRBJ2-5,TRBD2,TRBV5-4,-,16,TGTGCCAGCAGCTTGGGTGCGGGGGGGACACAAGAGACCCAGTACTTC,CASSLGAGGTQETQYF
TRBJ2-3,-,TRBV12-5,-,15,TGTGCTAGTGGTTTCCGACTTACTAGCACAGATACGCAGTATTTT,CASGFRLTSTDTQYF
TRBJ1-2,TRBD1,TRBV28,-,19,TGTGCCAGCAGCATTTCCGGGACAGGTCTATCCCATACGCCGTATGGCTACACCTTC,CASSISGTGLSHTPYGYTF
TRBJ2-3,-,TRBV19,-,15,TGTGCCAGTAGTCCCCGCAGGGTGGGGACAGATACGCAGTATTTT,CASSPRRVGTDTQYF
TRBJ1-1,TRBD1,TRBV7-9,-,14,TGTGCCAGCAGCTTAGGGACAGGGAATACTGAAGCTTTCTTT,CASSLGTGNTEAFF
TRBJ2-7,-,TRBV6-1,few,12,TGTGCCAGCAGTGAAGTCTCCTACGAGCAGTACTTC,CASSEVSYEQYF